This T cell receptor beta chain was profiled in a study of high-grade serous ovarian cancer treatment subgroups. Trimming took 5 bases from V and 8 from J, leaving 19 bases between them. Germline V gene sequence: CDR1 SGHRS, CDR2 YFSETQ. The CDR3 consists of 14 residues. Study observations and caveats: These tumor repertoires lack spatial information from bulk sequencing. Different patients shared almost no repertoire; same-patient tumors shared about 0.1 to 0.79.

Libraries were prepared by immunoSEQ multiplex PCR; TCRdb keeps only in-frame clonotypes and omits some of them. The top ten hold 3.5% to 5% of the sample, which has more than 8,000 clones, under 70% seen once. Tumor samples were taken before definitive surgery or chemotherapy. As regards this clone: Its specificity is not known.

The sample taken for sequencing was tumor tissue. The genes are TRBV5-1 and TRBJ1-2; no clear D gene. This TCR was sampled from a human donor with high-grade serous ovarian cancer. The CDR3 sequence is CASSQEGRSWGYTF. In DNA, the CDR3 is TGCGCCAGCAGTCAAGAAGGTCGGTCGTGGGGCTACACCTTC.